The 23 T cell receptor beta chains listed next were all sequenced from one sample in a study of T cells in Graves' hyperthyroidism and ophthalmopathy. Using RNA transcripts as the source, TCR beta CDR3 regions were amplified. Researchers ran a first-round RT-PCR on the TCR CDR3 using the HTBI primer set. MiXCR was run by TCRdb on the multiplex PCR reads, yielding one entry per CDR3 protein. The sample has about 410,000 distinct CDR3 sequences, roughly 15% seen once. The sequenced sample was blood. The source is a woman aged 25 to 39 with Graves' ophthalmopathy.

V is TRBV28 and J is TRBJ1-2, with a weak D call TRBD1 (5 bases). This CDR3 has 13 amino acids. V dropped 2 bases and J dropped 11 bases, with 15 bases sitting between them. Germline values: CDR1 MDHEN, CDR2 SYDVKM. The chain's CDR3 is CASSLAQGVIYTF. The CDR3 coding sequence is TGTGCCAGCAGTTTAGCCCAGGGCGTTATTTACACCTTC.

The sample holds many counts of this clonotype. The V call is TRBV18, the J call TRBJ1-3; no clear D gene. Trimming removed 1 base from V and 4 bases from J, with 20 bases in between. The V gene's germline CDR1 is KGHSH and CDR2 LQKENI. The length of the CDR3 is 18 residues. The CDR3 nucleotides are TGTGCCAGCTCACCACAACTCGGCACTCCTGCAGGAGGAAACACCATATATTTT. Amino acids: CASSPQLGTPAGGNTIYF.

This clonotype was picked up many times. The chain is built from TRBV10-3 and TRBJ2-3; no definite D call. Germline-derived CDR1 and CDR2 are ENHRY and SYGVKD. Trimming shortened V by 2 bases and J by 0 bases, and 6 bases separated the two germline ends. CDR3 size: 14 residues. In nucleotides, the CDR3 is TGTGCCATCAGTGAGCGAGAAAGCACAGATACGCAGTATTTT. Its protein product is CAISERESTDTQYF.

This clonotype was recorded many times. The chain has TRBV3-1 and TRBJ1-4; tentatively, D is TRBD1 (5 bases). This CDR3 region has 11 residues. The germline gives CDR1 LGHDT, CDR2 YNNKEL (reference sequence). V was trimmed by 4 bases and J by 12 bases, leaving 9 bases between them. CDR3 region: CASSPGGELFF. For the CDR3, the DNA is TGTGCCAGCAGCCCCGGGGGAGAACTGTTTTTT. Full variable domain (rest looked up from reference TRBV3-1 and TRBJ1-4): DTAVSQTPKYLVTQMGNDKSIKCEQNLGHDTMYWYKQDSKKFLKIMFSYNNKELIINETVPNRFSPKSPDKAHLNLHINSLELGDSAVYFCASSPGGELFFGSGTQLSVL.

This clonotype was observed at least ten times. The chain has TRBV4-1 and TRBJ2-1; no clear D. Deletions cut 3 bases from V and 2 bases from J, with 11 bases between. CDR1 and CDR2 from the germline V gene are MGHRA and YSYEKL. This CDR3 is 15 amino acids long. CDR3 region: CASSHMANPYNEQFF. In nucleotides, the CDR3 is TGCGCCAGCAGCCATATGGCAAACCCCTACAATGAGCAGTTCTTC.

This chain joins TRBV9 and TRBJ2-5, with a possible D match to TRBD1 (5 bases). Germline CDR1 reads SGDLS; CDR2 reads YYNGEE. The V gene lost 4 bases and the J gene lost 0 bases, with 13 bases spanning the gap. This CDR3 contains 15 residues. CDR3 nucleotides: TGTGCCAGCAGCACCGGACACCTGTACCAAGAGACCCAGTACTTC. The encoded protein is CASSTGHLYQETQYF.

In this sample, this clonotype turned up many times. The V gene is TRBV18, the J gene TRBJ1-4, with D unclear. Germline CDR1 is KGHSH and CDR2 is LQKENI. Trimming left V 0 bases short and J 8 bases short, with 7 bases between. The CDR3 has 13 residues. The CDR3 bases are TGTGCCAGCTCACCACCGATAGAGGAAAAACTGTTTTTT. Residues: CASSPPIEEKLFF.

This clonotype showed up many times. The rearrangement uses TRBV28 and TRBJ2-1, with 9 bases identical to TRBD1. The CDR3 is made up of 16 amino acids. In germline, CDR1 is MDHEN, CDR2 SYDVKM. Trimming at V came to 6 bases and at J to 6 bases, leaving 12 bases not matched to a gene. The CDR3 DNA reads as TGTGCCAGCAGCTTACCCGGGACAGGGCCTATCAATGAGCAGTTCTTC. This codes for CASSLPGTGPINEQFF.

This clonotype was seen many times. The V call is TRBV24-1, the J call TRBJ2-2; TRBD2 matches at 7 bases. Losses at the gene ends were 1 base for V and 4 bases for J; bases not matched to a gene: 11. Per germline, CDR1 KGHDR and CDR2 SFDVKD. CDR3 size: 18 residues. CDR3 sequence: CATSDFSARGGSTGELFF. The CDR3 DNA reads TGTGCCACCAGTGATTTCTCAGCAAGGGGCGGGAGCACCGGGGAGCTGTTTTTT.

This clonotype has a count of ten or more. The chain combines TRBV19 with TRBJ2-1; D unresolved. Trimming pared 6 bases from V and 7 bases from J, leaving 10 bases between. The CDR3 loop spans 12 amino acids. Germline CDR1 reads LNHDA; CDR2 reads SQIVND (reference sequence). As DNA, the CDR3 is TGTGCCAGTAGGATGGACGAAAATGAGCAGTTCTTC. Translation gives CASRMDENEQFF.

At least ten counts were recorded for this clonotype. In DNA form, the CDR3 reads TGTGCCACCAGTGATTCATCGGACGTAGGAGGCTACACCTTC. Encoded protein: CATSDSSDVGGYTF. The chain employs TRBV24-1 and TRBJ1-2, with D unresolved. The CDR3 runs to 14 residues. Between the trimmed V and J ends, which lost 2 bases and 8 bases, there was a span of 14 bases. In germline, CDR1 is KGHDR, CDR2 SFDVKD.

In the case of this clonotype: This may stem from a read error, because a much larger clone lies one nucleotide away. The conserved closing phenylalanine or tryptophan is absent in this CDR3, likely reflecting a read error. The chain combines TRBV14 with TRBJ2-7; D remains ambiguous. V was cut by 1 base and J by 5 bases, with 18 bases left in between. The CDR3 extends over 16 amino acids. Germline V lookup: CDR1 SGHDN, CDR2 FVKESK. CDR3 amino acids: CASSQAFGRSNHEQYL. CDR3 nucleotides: TGTGCCAGCAGCCAAGCCTTTGGGCGGTCGAACCACGAGCAGTACCTC.

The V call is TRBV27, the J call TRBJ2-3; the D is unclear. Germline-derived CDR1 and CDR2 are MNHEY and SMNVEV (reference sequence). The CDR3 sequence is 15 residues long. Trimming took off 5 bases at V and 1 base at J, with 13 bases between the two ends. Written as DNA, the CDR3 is TGTGCCAGCAGTACTCCGTCCCAGGGCACAGATACGCAGTATTTT. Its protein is CASSTPSQGTDTQYF.

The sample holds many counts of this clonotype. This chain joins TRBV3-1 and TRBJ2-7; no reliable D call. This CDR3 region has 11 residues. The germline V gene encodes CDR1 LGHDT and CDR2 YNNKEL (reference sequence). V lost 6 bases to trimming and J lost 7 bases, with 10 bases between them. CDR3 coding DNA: TGTGCCAGCAGAAACTTCGAAGAGCAGTACTTC. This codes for CASRNFEEQYF.

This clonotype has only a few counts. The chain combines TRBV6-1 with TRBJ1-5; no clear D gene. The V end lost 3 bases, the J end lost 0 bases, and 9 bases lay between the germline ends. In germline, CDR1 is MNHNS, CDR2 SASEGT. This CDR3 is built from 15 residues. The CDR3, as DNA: TGTGCCAGCAGTGAGGTATGGGATAGCAATCAGCCCCAGCATTTT. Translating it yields CASSEVWDSNQPQHF.

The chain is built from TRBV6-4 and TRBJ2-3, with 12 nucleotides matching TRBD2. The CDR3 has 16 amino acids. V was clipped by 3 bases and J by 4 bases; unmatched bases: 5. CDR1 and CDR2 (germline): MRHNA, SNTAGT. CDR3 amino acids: CASSESSGGAADTQYF. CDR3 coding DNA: TGTGCCAGCAGTGAATCTAGCGGGGGGGCCGCAGATACGCAGTATTTT.

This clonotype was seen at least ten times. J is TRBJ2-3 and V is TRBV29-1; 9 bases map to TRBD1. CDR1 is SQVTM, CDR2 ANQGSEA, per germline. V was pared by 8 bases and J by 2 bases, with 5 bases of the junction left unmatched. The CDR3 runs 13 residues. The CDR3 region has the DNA TGCAGCTCTGGGACAGGGACCACAGATACGCAGTATTTT. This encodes CSSGTGTTDTQYF.

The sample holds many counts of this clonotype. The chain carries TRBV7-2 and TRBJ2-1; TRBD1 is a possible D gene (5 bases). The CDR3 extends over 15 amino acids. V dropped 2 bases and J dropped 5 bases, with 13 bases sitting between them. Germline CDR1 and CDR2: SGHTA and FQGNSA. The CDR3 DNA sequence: TGTGCCAGCAGCTTATGGGGCCAGCCTCACAATGAGCAGTTCTTC. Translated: CASSLWGQPHNEQFF.

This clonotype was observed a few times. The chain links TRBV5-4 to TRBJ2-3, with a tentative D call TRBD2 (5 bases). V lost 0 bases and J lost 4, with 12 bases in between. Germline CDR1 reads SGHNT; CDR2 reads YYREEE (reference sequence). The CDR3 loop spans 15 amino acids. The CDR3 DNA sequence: TGTGCCAGCAGCTTGGGCGGGCTAACCTCAGATACGCAGTATTTT. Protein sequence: CASSLGGLTSDTQYF. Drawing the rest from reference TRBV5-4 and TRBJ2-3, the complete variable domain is ETGVTQSPTHLIKTRGQQVTLRCSSQSGHNTVSWYQQALGQGPQFIFQYYREEENGRGNFPPRFSGLQFPNYSSELNVNALELDDSALYLCASSLGGLTSDTQYFGPGTRLTVL.

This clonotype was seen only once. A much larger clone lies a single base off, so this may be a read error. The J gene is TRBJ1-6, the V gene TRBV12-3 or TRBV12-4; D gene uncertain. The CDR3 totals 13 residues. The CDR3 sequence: CASSLRERSPPHF. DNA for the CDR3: TGTGCCAGCAGCTTACGGGAGCGATCACCCCCCCACTTT.

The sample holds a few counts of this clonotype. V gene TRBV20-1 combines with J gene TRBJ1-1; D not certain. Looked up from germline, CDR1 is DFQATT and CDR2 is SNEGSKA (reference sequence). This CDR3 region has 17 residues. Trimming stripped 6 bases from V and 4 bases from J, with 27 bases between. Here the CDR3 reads CSASHLLTTGPSTEAFF. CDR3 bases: TGCAGTGCCTCTCACCTACTAACCACTGGCCCCAGCACTGAAGCTTTCTTT.

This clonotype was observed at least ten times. CDR3 nucleotide sequence: TGCGCCAGCAGTGAGGGTAGGGACAGGTTCACAGATACGCAGTATTTT. Its translation is CASSEGRDRFTDTQYF. The chain couples TRBV10-1 to TRBJ2-3; 8 bases agree with TRBD1. This CDR3 has 16 residues. Germline V lookup: CDR1 WNHNN, CDR2 SYGVQD (reference sequence). V trimming: 2 bases; J trimming: 2 bases; junction bases outside the gene matches: 6.

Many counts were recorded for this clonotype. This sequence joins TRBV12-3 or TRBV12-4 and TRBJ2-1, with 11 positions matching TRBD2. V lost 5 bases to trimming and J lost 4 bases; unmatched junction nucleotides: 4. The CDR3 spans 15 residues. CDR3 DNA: TGTGCCAGCAGTCCGACTAGCGGGGCTTACAATGAGCAGTTCTTC. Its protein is CASSPTSGAYNEQFF.